These 30 T cell receptor beta chains originate from one sample sequenced in a study of T cells in women clearing cervical HPV infection. The repertoire was sequenced with immunoSEQ multiplex PCR; TCRdb's copy has only in-frame clones and lacks some. Its clone listing holds 25,000 to 35,000 clones. Input material: blood buffy coat. The receptors come from a woman aged 18 to 75 with a cervical HPV16 infection that either progressed to CIN3+ or cleared (not recorded which).

In the case of this clone: One end of the junction fails to match germline, which may point to a read error. The read halts 3 residues ahead of the CDR3 end, with the missing end drawn from the germline J gene. The chain couples TRBV5-1 to TRBJ1-6, with 9 bases matching TRBD1. Germline V CDR1 and CDR2: SGHRS, YFSETQ. This CDR3 is built from 14 residues. The CDR3 loop is CASSLGQGLPPLHF. The CDR3 DNA, read in part, is TGCGCCAGCAGTTTGGGACAGGGCCTTCCACCC.

About this clone: The read ends 3 residues before the CDR3 terminus; that terminus is restored from the germline J gene. Other DNA sequences in the sample encode the same CDR3. The V call is TRBV18, the J call TRBJ1-3; TRBD1 is a possible D gene (5 bases). This CDR3 has 16 residues. Trimming stripped 3 bases from V and 2 bases from J, with 14 bases between. Looked up from germline, CDR1 is KGHSH and CDR2 is LQKENI. Here the CDR3 reads CASSPYIGEAGNTIYF. CDR3 DNA (partial): TGTGCCAGCTCACCCTATATAGGGGAAGCTGGAAACACC.

Of note for this clone: The read terminates 3 residues ahead of where the CDR3 ends, so the germline J gene completes it. The chain employs TRBV10-3 and TRBJ1-2; 9 bases line up with TRBD1. This CDR3 spans 15 amino acids. Germline CDR1 and CDR2: ENHRY and SYGVKD. The chain's CDR3 is CAISESNRGQGGYTF. CDR3 DNA, as far as it was read: TGTGCCATCAGTGAGTCAAACAGGGGGCAGGGAGGC.

Concerning this clone itself: At one of its ends the junction is not consistent with the germline gene, which may arise from a read error. The read ends 3 residues shy of where the CDR3 ends; the end is completed using the germline J gene. This sequence joins TRBV12-3 or TRBV12-4 and TRBJ1-2; D gene uncertain. The CDR3 spans 15 residues. Partial CDR3 DNA: TGTGCCCGCAGTTTCCTTAGTCCATCCCCGGGTGGC. Protein sequence: CARSFLSPSPGG. The full CDR3 is CARSFLSPSPGGYTF.

Regarding this clone: Sequencing ends 3 residues short of the CDR3 end; the germline J gene provides the rest. This chain joins TRBV2 and TRBJ1-3; tentative D call: TRBD1 (6 bases). V was pared by 7 bases and J by 0 bases, with 10 bases between. This CDR3 is built from 14 residues. CDR1 and CDR2 from the germline V gene are SNHLY and FYNNEI. Incomplete CDR3 DNA: TGTGCCAGCAACCAGGGGTCCTCTGGAAACACC. Protein product: CASNQGSSGNT. The whole CDR3 is CASNQGSSGNTIYF.

On this clone: The observed sequence ends 3 residues before the CDR3 terminus, with the missing tail filled in from the germline J gene. The chain joins TRBV5-4 to TRBJ1-2; 7 bases match TRBD1. This CDR3 is built from 16 residues. J was trimmed by 4 bases and V by 0 bases; bases with no gene match: 9. Germline V gene lookup returns CDR1 SGHNT and CDR2 YYREEE (reference sequence). The CDR3: CASSLGGNRGLYGYTF. CDR3 bases read: TGTGCCAGCAGCTTGGGGGGTAACAGGGGACTCTATGGC. Combining the CDR3 with reference TRBV5-4 and TRBJ1-2 gives the whole variable domain ETGVTQSPTHLIKTRGQQVTLRCSSQSGHNTVSWYQQALGQGPQFIFQYYREEENGRGNFPPRFSGLQFPNYSSELNVNALELDDSALYLCASSLGGNRGLYGYTFGSGTRLTVV.

As concerns this clone: The read terminates 3 residues ahead of where the CDR3 ends, so the germline J gene completes it. The chain links TRBV12-3 or TRBV12-4 to TRBJ2-5; D perhaps matches TRBD1 (5 bases). Trimming took off 6 bases at V and 2 bases at J, with 10 bases between the two ends. The CDR3 loop spans 13 amino acids. CDR3: CASSNTGQETQYF. CDR3 DNA, as far as it was read: TGTGCCAGCAGCAATACAGGTCAAGAGACC.

Regarding this clone: Read coverage stops 3 residues before the CDR3 terminus; the germline J gene supplies the remainder. V is TRBV12-3 or TRBV12-4 and J is TRBJ2-3, with 9 bases identical to TRBD2. The CDR3 extends over 17 amino acids. V shed 1 base, J shed 2 bases, and the junction held 7 bases outside the gene matches. The CDR3 here is CASSLGLLAGLTDTQYF. The CDR3 DNA, read in part, is TGTGCCAGCAGTTTAGGCCTACTAGCGGGCCTCACAGATACG.

As for this clone: The CDR3 end is not reached by the read, which stops 3 residues before it; the germline J gene fills it in. V is TRBV7-2 and J is TRBJ1-1; D might be TRBD1 (6 bases). V was shortened by 8 bases and J by 4 bases, with 17 bases between the two germline ends. The length of the CDR3 is 14 residues. The germline CDR1 and CDR2 sequences are SGHTA and FQGNSA. Partial CDR3 DNA: TGTGCCAGCGGTCAGGGGTCTTTGGGCACTGAA. This translates into CASGQGSLGTE. The full CDR3 protein reads CASGQGSLGTEAFF. Looking up the rest from reference TRBV7-2 and TRBJ1-1 gives the full variable domain: GAGVSQSPSNKVTEKGKDVELRCDPISGHTALYWYRQSLGQGLEFLIYFQGNSAPDKSGLPSDRFSAERTGGSVSTLTIQRTQQEDSAVYLCASGQGSLGTEAFFGQGTRLTVV.

As to this clone: The read gets to within 3 residues of the CDR3 end, and the germline J gene fills in the rest. This chain links TRBV6-2 or TRBV6-3 with TRBJ2-5; TRBD1 aligns across 10 bases. The CDR3 runs 14 residues. In germline, CDR1 is MNHEY, CDR2 SVGEGT. Trimming cost V 6 bases and J 5 bases; bases outside gene matches: 6. CDR3 loop: CASSRQGARETQYF. Incomplete CDR3 DNA: TGTGCCAGCAGCCGACAGGGGGCACGGGAGACC.

Comments on this clone: The read finishes 3 residues shy of the CDR3 end, and the germline J gene is used to complete it. The gene calls are TRBV14 and TRBJ2-2; no clear D. Per germline, CDR1 SGHDN and CDR2 FVKESK. Deletions cut 0 bases from V and 7 bases from J, with 18 bases between. This CDR3 is 17 amino acids long. CDR3 DNA, as far as it was read: TGTGCCAGCAGCCAAGATCCGATCTGGATGAAGGGCGGGGAG. This translates into CASSQDPIWMKGGE. The complete CDR3 sequence is CASSQDPIWMKGGELFF.

Points on this clone: With the read ending 3 residues before the CDR3 end, the germline J gene is used to fill in that end. The same CDR3 also results from other DNA sequences found in this sample. The gene calls are TRBV20-1 and TRBJ1-3; TRBD1 matches at 10 bases. This CDR3 has 14 amino acids. The J segment lost 3 bases and the V segment lost 6 bases, leaving 5 bases of the junction unmatched. Germline values: CDR1 DFQATT, CDR2 SNEGSKA (reference sequence). The sequenced part of the CDR3 DNA is TGCAGTGCCCGGACAGGGGGTTTTGGAAACACC. Translation: CSARTGGFGNT. Given in full, the CDR3 is CSARTGGFGNTIYF.

To note about this clone: The read comes to an end 3 residues before the CDR3 does, leaving the germline J gene to fill in the end. The chain joins TRBV18 to TRBJ1-3, with D maybe TRBD1 (6 bases). This CDR3 is built from 17 residues. The germline CDR1 and CDR2 sequences are KGHSH and LQKENI. Trimming shortened V by 3 bases and J by 4 bases, and 19 bases separated the two germline ends. The CDR3 loop is CASSPLQGDKSGNTIYF. CDR3 bases read: TGTGCCAGCTCACCTCTACAGGGAGATAAATCCGGAAACACC.

Turning to this clone: Read sequence stops 3 residues before the CDR3 end, and the germline J gene provides the missing end. The chain combines TRBV5-4 with TRBJ1-2; D possibly corresponds to TRBD1 (5 bases). In germline, CDR1 is SGHNT, CDR2 YYREEE (reference sequence). V was cut by 0 bases and J by 3 bases, with 9 bases left in between. The CDR3 totals 14 residues. The CDR3 reads CASSLASTDYGYTF. The DNA read from the CDR3 is TGTGCCAGCAGCTTGGCATCGACAGACTATGGC.

On this clone: The sequenced fragment ends 3 residues before the CDR3 boundary, so the rest is inferred from the germline J gene. The chain joins TRBV11-2 to TRBJ1-2; 7 bases map to TRBD1. The CDR3 has 15 residues. V was pared by 5 bases and J by 5 bases, with 11 bases of the junction left unmatched. The germline CDR1 and CDR2 sequences are SGHAT and FQNNGV. The DNA read from the CDR3 is TGTGCCAGCAGCCCAGCGGAGGGGGCATATTATGGC. Protein sequence: CASSPAEGAYYG. The full CDR3 sequence reads CASSPAEGAYYGYTF. The variable domain in full, with the rest retrieved from reference TRBV11-2 and TRBJ1-2, is EAGVAQSPRYKIIEKRQSVAFWCNPISGHATLYWYQQILGQGPKLLIQFQNNGVVDDSQLPKDRFSAERLKGVDSTLKIQPAKLEDSAVYLCASSPAEGAYYGYTFGSGTRLTVV.

About this clone itself: From the germline J gene comes the end of the CDR3, since the read stops 3 residues before it. The J gene is TRBJ1-2, the V gene TRBV6-1; no firm D call. The length of the CDR3 is 13 residues. The germline gives CDR1 MNHNS, CDR2 SASEGT. V gave up 2 bases and J gave up 6 bases, with 10 bases separating them. CDR3 protein: CASSEKEGDGYTF. The CDR3 bases that were read are TGTGCCAGCAGTGAAAAGGAGGGCGATGGC.

With regard to this clone: The missing CDR3 end, 3 residues past where the read stops, is filled in from the germline J gene. The rearrangement links TRBV6-2 or TRBV6-3 to TRBJ2-3, with unresolved D. The V gene's germline CDR1 is MNHEY and CDR2 SVGEGT. The CDR3 sequence is 14 residues long. The CDR3 DNA, read in part, is TGTGCCAGCAGTCAAAATCCGTTACAAGAGACG. Its translation: CASSQNPLQET. The CDR3 as a whole reads CASSQNPLQETQYF.

Worth noting for this clone: The read gets to within 3 residues of the CDR3 end, and the germline J gene fills in the rest. J is TRBJ2-3 and V is TRBV19; 11 positions agree with TRBD2. Germline V gives CDR1 LNHDA, CDR2 SQIVND (reference sequence). J was trimmed by 4 bases and V by 1 base; bases with no gene match: 4. The CDR3 covers 16 residues. The part of the CDR3 DNA that was read is TGTGCCAGTAGTATAGTAGCGGGAGGGCCTTCAGATACG. It is translated as CASSIVAGGPSDT. From start to end, the CDR3 is CASSIVAGGPSDTQYF. The whole variable domain, filled in from reference TRBV19 and TRBJ2-3, reads DGGITQSPKYLFRKEGQNVTLSCEQNLNHDAMYWYRQDPGQGLRLIYYSQIVNDFQKGDIAEGYSVSREKKESFPLTVTSAQKNPTAFYLCASSIVAGGPSDTQYFGPGTRLTVL.

In regard to this clone: The DNA ends 3 residues before the CDR3 does, and the rest of the CDR3 is filled in from the germline J gene. The chain links TRBV11-1 to TRBJ1-4, with a possible D match to TRBD1 (5 bases). CDR1 is SGHAT and CDR2 is FQDESV in the germline V gene (reference sequence). This CDR3 region has 15 residues. Here the CDR3 reads CASSFGQGGSSPLFF. The covered CDR3 bases are TGTGCCAGCAGCTTTGGCCAGGGAGGGAGTTCACCA.

About this clone: The CDR3 goes on 3 residues after the read ends, and that part is filled in from the germline J gene. The rearrangement joins TRBV10-3 to TRBJ2-1, with a weak D call TRBD1 (5 bases). The germline V gene has CDR1 ENHRY and CDR2 SYGVKD. This CDR3 has 14 amino acids. V was cut by 6 bases and J by 0 bases, with 9 bases left in between. The CDR3 here is CAIRRDSSYNEQFF. The DNA read from the CDR3 is TGTGCCATCAGACGTGACAGCTCCTACAATGAG.

Turning to this clone: Read coverage stops 3 residues before the CDR3 terminus; the germline J gene supplies the remainder. The genes are TRBV6-1 and TRBJ2-3; D is unresolved. Germline-derived CDR1 and CDR2 are MNHNS and SASEGT. The CDR3 extends over 13 amino acids. V gave up 2 bases and J gave up 1 base, with 4 bases separating them. CDR3 DNA, as far as it was read: TGTGCCAGCAGTGAAAAGGGCACAGATACG. Its protein is CASSEKGTDT. The full-length CDR3 reads as CASSEKGTDTQYF.

For this clone: Sequencing ends 3 residues short of the CDR3 end; the germline J gene provides the rest. The rearrangement links TRBV27 to TRBJ1-1, with unresolved D. Germline V gene sequence: CDR1 MNHEY, CDR2 SMNVEV (reference sequence). V was shortened by 5 bases and J by 1 base, with 8 bases between the two germline ends. The length of the CDR3 is 13 residues. Incomplete CDR3 DNA: TGTGCCAGCAGTACGGTTAAGAACACTGAA. Amino acid sequence: CASSTVKNTE. The whole CDR3 region reads CASSTVKNTEAFF.

A word on this clone: The read gets to within 3 residues of the CDR3 end, and the germline J gene fills in the rest. The gene calls are TRBV6-2 or TRBV6-3 and TRBJ1-2, with D unclear. CDR1 is MNHEY and CDR2 is SVGEGT in the germline V gene. The CDR3 runs to 14 residues. The CDR3 here is CASSYSRQGRGYTF. The CDR3 bases that were read are TGTGCCAGCAGTTACTCCCGACAAGGGCGCGGC.

Of note for this clone: The observed sequence ends 3 residues before the CDR3 terminus, with the missing tail filled in from the germline J gene. This chain uses TRBV19 with TRBJ1-2, with D tentatively TRBD1 (5 bases). Germline assignment: CDR1 LNHDA and CDR2 SQIVND (reference sequence). Trimming pared 1 base from V and 5 bases from J, leaving 11 bases between. The CDR3 runs 14 residues. The CDR3 DNA, read in part, is TGTGCCAGTAGTATAGGGGGCGGAGATTATGGC. This translates into CASSIGGGDYG. The whole CDR3 reads CASSIGGGDYGYTF.

A note on this clone: The sequenced fragment ends 3 residues before the CDR3 boundary, so the rest is inferred from the germline J gene. The chain has TRBV20-1 and TRBJ2-3, with 12 bases aligning to TRBD2. With V trimmed by 2 bases and J by 1 base, 7 bases remained unmatched. The CDR3 contains 17 residues. Germline V CDR1 and CDR2: DFQATT, SNEGSKA (reference sequence). The sequenced CDR3 bases are TGCAGTGCTAGACGAGGACTAGCGGGATGGGGCACAGATACG. Translating it yields CSARRGLAGWGTDT. The full CDR3 protein reads CSARRGLAGWGTDTQYF.

Concerning this clone: The junction does not match germline at one end; this may be a read error. Coverage ceases 3 residues before the CDR3 finishes, and the germline J gene fills in the end. The identical CDR3 is also encoded by other nucleotide sequences in the sample. The chain combines TRBV11-3 with TRBJ1-3, with a possible D match to TRBD1 (5 bases). The length of the CDR3 is 15 residues. CDR1 and CDR2 (germline): SGHNT, YENEEA. The sequenced CDR3 bases are TGTGCCAGCAGCTTAGGAAGGGGATCTGGAAACACG. This encodes CASSLGRGSGNT. From start to end, the CDR3 is CASSLGRGSGNTIYF.

As regards this clone: The read halts 3 residues ahead of the CDR3 end, with the missing end drawn from the germline J gene. The chain combines TRBV12-3 or TRBV12-4 with TRBJ1-2, with a tentative D call TRBD1 (5 bases). The CDR3 is 15 amino acids. CDR3 bases read: TGTGCCAGCAGTTTCCGCAGGGTTAGGGGCAATGAC. Protein sequence: CASSFRRVRGND. The CDR3 as a whole reads CASSFRRVRGNDYTF.

Worth noting for this clone: The read is 3 residues too short to cover the CDR3 end, so that end is filled in from the germline J gene. This rearrangement joins TRBV20-1 to TRBJ1-1, with D possibly matching TRBD1 (5 bases). Germline CDR1 and CDR2: DFQATT and SNEGSKA (reference sequence). The CDR3 is 13 residues long. The CDR3 sequence is CSARDDEGAEAFF. The CDR3 bases that were read are TGCAGTGCTAGAGATGACGAAGGGGCGGAA.

With regard to this clone: The read ends 3 residues early relative to the CDR3; the germline J gene fills the gap. This chain connects TRBV12-5 to TRBJ1-5; 12 bases map to TRBD1. The CDR3 runs 16 residues. V was clipped by 6 bases and J by 3 bases; unmatched bases: 6. Per the germline V gene, CDR1 is LGHNT and CDR2 is FRNRAP. CDR3 DNA (partial): TGTGCTAGTGGCGGGGACAGGGGGCTAGTCAATCAGCCC. Its protein product is CASGGDRGLVNQP. The whole CDR3 reads CASGGDRGLVNQPQHF.

Concerning this clone: Read coverage stops 3 residues before the CDR3 terminus; the germline J gene supplies the remainder. This chain uses TRBV14 with TRBJ2-6, with TRBD1 matching 11 bases. The CDR3 loop spans 18 amino acids. Germline V lookup: CDR1 SGHDN, CDR2 FVKESK. Trimming cost V 2 bases and J 4 bases; bases outside gene matches: 7. The CDR3 is CASSQYRTGGAGANVLTF. Partial CDR3 DNA: TGTGCCAGCAGCCAATACAGGACAGGGGGCGCGGGGGCCAACGTC. Complete variable domain (other parts from reference TRBV14 and TRBJ2-6): EAGVTQFPSHSVIEKGQTVTLRCDPISGHDNLYWYRRVMGKEIKFLLHFVKESKQDESGMPNNRFLAERTGGTYSTLKVQPAELEDSGVYFCASSQYRTGGAGANVLTFGAGSRLTVL.